This record covers a single T cell receptor (beta chain). The sample belongs to a study of patients and donors after allogeneic stem cell transplantation. One entry per CDR3 protein, called by TCRdb with MiXCR from the RT-PCR reads. The data show 410,000 or so distinct CDR3 sequences, approximately 16% seen once. J lost 4 bases, V lost 4 bases, and 9 bases had no gene match. The germline gives CDR1 SGHVS, CDR2 FNYEAQ. The CDR3 covers 15 residues. The chain has TRBV7-6 and TRBJ2-7; 8 bases map to TRBD2. The sample consisted of blood, either unsorted or a sorted T cell fraction (not recorded which). This TCR was sampled from a human donor who was either an allogeneic HSCT recipient or a stem cell or donor lymphocyte infusion donor (not recorded which). It is not recorded whose cells these are; they may come from a transplant donor. This chain's CDR3 is CASSSMGGGSYEQYF. The CDR3 bases are TGTGCCAGCAGCTCGATGGGCGGGGGGAGTTACGAGCAGTACTTC.